This T cell receptor beta chain was identified in a study of immune evolution from preneoplasia to lung adenocarcinoma. To note about this clone: Antigen: not known.

Between the mid-2010s and the late 2010s, patients underwent resection in Japan or China. Two lung cancer pathologists independently confirmed each histologic diagnosis. The study, taken as a whole, reports: Later-stage lesions seemingly showed higher T cell density and diversity than normal lung.

Produced via immunoSEQ multiplex PCR; TCRdb's table is partial and in-frame only. Altogether several thousand clones are present, approximately 78% being singletons, with the ten largest covering under 9%. The sample comprised FFPE lung adenocarcinoma in situ tissue. This clonotype was obtained from a donor aged 70 or over with lung adenocarcinoma.

The CDR3 sequence is CASSQNSQETQYF. CDR3 DNA sequence: TGTGCCAGCAGCCAGAACAGCCAAGAGACCCAGTACTTC. The V gene is TRBV14, the J gene TRBJ2-5; D is undetermined. This CDR3 is 13 amino acids long. The V end was cut by 3 bases, the J end by 1 base, with 6 bases between. The V gene's germline CDR1 is SGHDN and CDR2 FVKESK.